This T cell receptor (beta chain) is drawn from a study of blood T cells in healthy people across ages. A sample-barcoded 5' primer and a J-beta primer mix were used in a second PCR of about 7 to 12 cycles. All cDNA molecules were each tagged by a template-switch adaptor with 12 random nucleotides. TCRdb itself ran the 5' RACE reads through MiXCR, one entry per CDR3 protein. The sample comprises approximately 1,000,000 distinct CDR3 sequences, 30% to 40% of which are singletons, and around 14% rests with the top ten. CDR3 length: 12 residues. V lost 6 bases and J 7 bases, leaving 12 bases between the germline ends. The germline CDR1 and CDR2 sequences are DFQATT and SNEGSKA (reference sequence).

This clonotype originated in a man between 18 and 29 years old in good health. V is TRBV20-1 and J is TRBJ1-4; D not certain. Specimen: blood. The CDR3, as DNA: TGCAGTGCCGGGGTCTCGTCTGAAAAACTGTTTTTT. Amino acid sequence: CSAGVSSEKLFF.